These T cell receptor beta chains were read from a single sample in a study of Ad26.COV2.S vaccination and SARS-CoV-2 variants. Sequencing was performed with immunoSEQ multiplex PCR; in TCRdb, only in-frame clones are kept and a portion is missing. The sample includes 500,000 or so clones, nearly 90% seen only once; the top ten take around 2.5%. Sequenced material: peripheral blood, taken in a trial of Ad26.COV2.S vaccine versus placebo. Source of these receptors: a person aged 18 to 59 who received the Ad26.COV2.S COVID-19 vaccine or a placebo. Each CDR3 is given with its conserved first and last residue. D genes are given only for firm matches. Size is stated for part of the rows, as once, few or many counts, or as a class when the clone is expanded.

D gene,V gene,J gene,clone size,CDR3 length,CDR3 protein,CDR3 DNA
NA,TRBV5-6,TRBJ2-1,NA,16,CASSLIRPAHYNEQFF,TGTGCCAGCAGCTTGATTCGGCCAGCACACTACAATGAGCAGTTCTTC
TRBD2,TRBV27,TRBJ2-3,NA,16,CASSPPLRGGRDTQYF,TGTGCCAGCAGTCCCCCTCTCCGGGGGGGAAGAGATACGCAGTATTTT
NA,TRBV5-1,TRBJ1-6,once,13,CASSPDYNSPLHF,TGCGCCAGCAGCCCCGACTATAATTCACCCCTCCACTTT
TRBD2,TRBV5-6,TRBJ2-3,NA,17,CASSWGPSGSYTDTQYF,TGTGCCAGCAGCTGGGGCCCTAGCGGGAGTTATACAGATACGCAGTATTTT
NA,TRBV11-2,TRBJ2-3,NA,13,CASSLSPTDTQYF,TGTGCCAGCAGCCTATCCCCCACAGATACGCAGTATTTT
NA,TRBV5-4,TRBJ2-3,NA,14,CASSLGTVPHTQYF,TGTGCCAGCAGCTTGGGAACCGTCCCACATACGCAGTATTTT
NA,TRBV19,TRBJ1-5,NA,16,CASSISQGQYNQPQHF,TGTGCCAGTAGTATATCTCAGGGGCAATATAATCAGCCCCAGCATTTT
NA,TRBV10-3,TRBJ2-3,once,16,CAIRPLGGDRTDTQYF,TGTGCCATCAGGCCTCTGGGTGGGGATCGAACAGATACGCAGTATTTT
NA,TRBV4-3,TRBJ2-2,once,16,CASSREVGTITGELFF,TGCGCCAGCAGCCGGGAGGTCGGCACAATCACCGGGGAGCTGTTTTTT
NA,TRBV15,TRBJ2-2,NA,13,CATSRKGAGELFF,TGTGCCACCAGCAGGAAGGGGGCCGGGGAGCTGTTTTTT
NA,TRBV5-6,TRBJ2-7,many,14,CASSLGQSTYEQYF,TGTGCCAGCAGCTTGGGACAGTCCACCTACGAGCAGTACTTC
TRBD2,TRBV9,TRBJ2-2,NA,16,CASSVGGASATGELFF,TGTGCCAGCAGCGTGGGAGGGGCGTCGGCCACCGGGGAGCTGTTTTTT
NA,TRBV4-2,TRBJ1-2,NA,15,CASSQAEGRIYGYTF,TGTGCCAGCAGCCAAGCTGAGGGCAGGATCTATGGCTACACCTTC
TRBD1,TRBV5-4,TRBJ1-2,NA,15,CASSPDRGVGYGYTF,TGTGCCAGCAGCCCGGACAGGGGAGTAGGCTATGGCTACACCTTC
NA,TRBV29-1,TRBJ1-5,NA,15,CSVVWAGVGNQPQHF,TGCAGCGTTGTTTGGGCAGGGGTAGGCAATCAGCCCCAGCATTTT
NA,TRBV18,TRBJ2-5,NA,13,CASSTGNQETQYF,TGTGCCAGCTCAACAGGGAACCAAGAGACCCAGTACTTC
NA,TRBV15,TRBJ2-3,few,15,CATSRDRRHTDTQYF,TGTGCCACCAGCAGAGATCGGCGACACACAGATACGCAGTATTTT
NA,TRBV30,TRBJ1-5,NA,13,CAWSAADYQPQHF,TGTGCCTGGAGTGCTGCGGATTATCAGCCCCAGCATTTT
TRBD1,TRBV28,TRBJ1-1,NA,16,CASSFWDRGRATEAFF,TGTGCCAGCAGTTTCTGGGACAGGGGGCGCGCCACTGAAGCTTTCTTT
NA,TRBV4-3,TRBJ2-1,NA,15,CASSPSPGWGNEQFF,TGCGCCAGCAGCCCCTCCCCCGGTTGGGGGAATGAGCAGTTCTTC
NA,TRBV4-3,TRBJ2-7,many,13,CASSQDLGYEQYF,TGCGCCAGCAGCCAAGATCTGGGGTACGAGCAGTACTTC
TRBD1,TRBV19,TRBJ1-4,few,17,CASSIVPGTDPNEKLFF,TGTGCCAGTAGTATCGTCCCGGGGACAGACCCTAATGAAAAACTGTTTTTT
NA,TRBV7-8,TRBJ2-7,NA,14,CASSSVGLMVGQYF,TGTGCCAGCAGCTCAGTCGGTTTGATGGTTGGGCAGTACTTC
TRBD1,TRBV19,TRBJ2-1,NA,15,CASSMRDRGFDEQFF,TGTGCCAGTAGTATGCGGGACAGGGGATTCGATGAGCAGTTCTTC
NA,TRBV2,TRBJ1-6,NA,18,CASSLEGGPSSYNSPLHF,TGTGCCAGCAGCCTCGAGGGAGGCCCAAGCTCCTATAATTCACCCCTCCACTTT
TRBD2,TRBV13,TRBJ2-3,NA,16,CASSHQVGRAGDTQYF,TGTGCCAGCAGCCACCAGGTCGGGAGGGCCGGGGATACGCAGTATTTT
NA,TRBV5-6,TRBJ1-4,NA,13,CASSLGRGEKLFF,TGTGCCAGCAGCTTAGGGAGAGGTGAAAAACTGTTTTTT
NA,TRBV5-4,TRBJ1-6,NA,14,CASSLDSMNSPLHF,TGTGCCAGCAGCTTGGACAGTATGAATTCACCCCTCCACTTT
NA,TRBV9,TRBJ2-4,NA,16,CASSVGRTLAKNIQYF,TGTGCCAGCAGCGTAGGCAGGACCCTAGCCAAAAACATTCAGTACTTC
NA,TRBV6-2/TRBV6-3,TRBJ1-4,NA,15,CASSYWGGINEKLFF,TGTGCCAGCAGTTATTGGGGCGGAATAAATGAAAAACTGTTTTTT
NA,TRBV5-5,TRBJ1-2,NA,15,CASSFTRATNYGYTF,TGTGCCAGCAGCTTCACACGGGCGACTAACTATGGCTACACCTTC
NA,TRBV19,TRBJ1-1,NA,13,CASSIRHNTEAFF,TGTGCCAGTAGTATAAGACACAACACTGAAGCTTTCTTT
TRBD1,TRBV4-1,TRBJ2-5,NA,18,CASSQGTGTGGFVETQYF,TGCGCCAGCAGCCAAGGAACCGGGACAGGGGGTTTTGTAGAGACCCAGTACTTC
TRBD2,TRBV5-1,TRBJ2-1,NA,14,CASSFRAGEDEQFF,TGCGCCAGCAGCTTCCGGGCGGGAGAGGATGAGCAGTTCTTC
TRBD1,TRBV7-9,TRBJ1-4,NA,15,CASSTGTGGHEKLFF,TGTGCCAGCAGCACTGGGACAGGGGGACATGAAAAACTGTTTTTT
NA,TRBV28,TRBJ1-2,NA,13,CATRFPQGGGYTF,TGTGCCACCCGGTTTCCCCAGGGCGGTGGCTACACCTTC
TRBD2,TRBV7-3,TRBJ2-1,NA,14,CASSLLAGAYEQFF,TGTGCCAGCAGCTTACTAGCGGGAGCGTATGAGCAGTTCTTC
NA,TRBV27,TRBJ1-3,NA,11,CARENRNTIYF,TGTGCCAGGGAGAATAGGAACACCATATATTTT
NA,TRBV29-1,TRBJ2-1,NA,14,CSVQPGASLDEQFF,TGCAGCGTTCAGCCGGGGGCAAGTCTCGATGAGCAGTTCTTC
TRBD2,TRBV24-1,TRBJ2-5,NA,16,CATSVGSGIRGETQYF,TGTGCCACCAGTGTGGGCAGCGGGATCCGGGGCGAGACCCAGTACTTC
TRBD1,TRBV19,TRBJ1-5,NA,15,CASSKGQGFNQPQHF,TGTGCCAGTAGTAAGGGACAGGGCTTCAATCAGCCCCAGCATTTT
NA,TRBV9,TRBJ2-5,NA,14,CASSVDPGWETQYF,TGTGCCAGCAGCGTAGACCCGGGATGGGAGACCCAGTACTTC
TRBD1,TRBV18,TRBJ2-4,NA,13,CASSPTGVDIQYF,TGTGCCAGCTCACCCACAGGGGTGGACATTCAGTACTTC
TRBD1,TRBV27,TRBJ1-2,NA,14,CASSRLQGGDGYTF,TGTGCCAGCAGTCGCCTACAGGGGGGGGATGGCTACACCTTC
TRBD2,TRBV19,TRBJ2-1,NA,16,CASTITPREGFSEQFF,TGTGCCAGTACCATCACGCCGCGGGAGGGTTTTAGTGAGCAGTTCTTC